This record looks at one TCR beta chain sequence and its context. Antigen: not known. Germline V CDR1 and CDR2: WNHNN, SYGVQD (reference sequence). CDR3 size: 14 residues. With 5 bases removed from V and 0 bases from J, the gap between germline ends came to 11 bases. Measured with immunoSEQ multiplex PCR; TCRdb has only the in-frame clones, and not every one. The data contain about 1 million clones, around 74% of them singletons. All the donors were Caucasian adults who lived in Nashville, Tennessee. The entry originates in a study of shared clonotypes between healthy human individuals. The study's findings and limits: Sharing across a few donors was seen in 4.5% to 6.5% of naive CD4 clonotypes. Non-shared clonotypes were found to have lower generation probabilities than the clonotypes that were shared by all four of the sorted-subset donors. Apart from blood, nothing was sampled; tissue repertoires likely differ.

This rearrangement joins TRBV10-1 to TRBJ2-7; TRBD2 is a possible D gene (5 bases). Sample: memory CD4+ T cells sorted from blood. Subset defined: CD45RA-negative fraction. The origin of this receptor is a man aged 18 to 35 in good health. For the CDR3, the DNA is TGCGCCAGCAGTTCGAGCGGTAGCTCCTACGAGCAGTACTTC. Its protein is CASSSSGSSYEQYF.